The source of this TCR beta chain is a study of T cell repertoires in cytomegalovirus infection. Study information: The public TCR beta signatures pointed to both CMV infection and matching HLA type.

This clonotype occurred a few times. Its antigen is still unknown. Germline assignment: CDR1 SGHRS and CDR2 YFSETQ. The V and J ends lost 3 bases and 0 bases respectively, with 25 bases between them. The CDR3 has 21 residues. Via MiXCR, TCRdb re-called the reads, giving one row per CDR3 protein. The sample holds about 700,000 distinct CDR3 sequences, approximately 33% seen once. The TCR originated in a human donor in good health (CMV status not recorded). Some clones in this sample may be carry-over from other donors' samples. This rearrangement joins TRBV5-1 to TRBJ2-6; D is uncertain. The material was cultured PBMCs, obtained from culture after CMV antigen stimulation. The CDR3 sequence is CASSSRGGQFPSLSGANVLTF. The CDR3 region has the DNA TGCGCCAGCAGCTCTCGCGGTGGGCAGTTCCCATCCCTCTCTGGGGCCAACGTCCTGACTTTC. Full variable domain (remainder filled in from reference TRBV5-1 and TRBJ2-6): KAGVTQTPRYLIKTRGQQVTLSCSPISGHRSVSWYQQTPGQGLQFLFEYFSETQRNKGNFPGRFSGRQFSNSRSEMNVSTLELGDSALYLCASSSRGGQFPSLSGANVLTFGAGSRLTVL.